The 10 T cell receptor beta chains given below trace back to one sample, sequenced in a study of patients and donors after allogeneic stem cell transplantation (dated by TCRdb to about 2020). The library was obtained by RT-PCR. Sequenced using a NextSeq 550. In TCRdb, the public reads were trimmed at Q25 with fastp and aligned with MiXCR, with productive beta chains retained. Records with the same CDR3 protein are collapsed into one entry carrying the most frequent genes and DNA. This sample comprises 25,000 or so distinct CDR3 sequences, 25% to 30% of them detected only once. The ten largest clones take up less than 60% of the sample. Sequencing was carried out using blood, either unsorted or a sorted T cell fraction (not recorded which). These receptors came from a human donor who was either an allogeneic HSCT recipient or a stem cell or donor lymphocyte infusion donor (not recorded which). It is not recorded whose cells these are; they may come from a transplant donor.

This clonotype was detected ten times or more. This sequence joins TRBV7-9 and TRBJ2-5, with D maybe TRBD2 (6 bases). V was trimmed by 6 bases and J by 2 bases, leaving 13 bases between them. The CDR3 sequence is 14 residues long. Germline loops: CDR1 SEHNR, CDR2 FQNEAQ (reference sequence). As DNA, the CDR3 is TGTGCCAGCAGGGATAGCGGAATTCAAGAGACCCAGTACTTC. It yields the protein CASRDSGIQETQYF.

This clonotype showed up just a few times. The chain has TRBV3-1 and TRBJ1-5, with D unresolved. The CDR3 covers 14 residues. From germline, CDR1 is LGHDT and CDR2 YNNKEL (reference sequence). Trimming took 4 bases from V and 7 from J, leaving 14 bases between them. CDR3 in DNA: TGTGCCAGCAGCCCCGCCCTACGGAACCAGCCCCAGCATTTT. This translates into CASSPALRNQPQHF.

V gene TRBV5-1 combines with J gene TRBJ1-5; no reliable D call. From germline, CDR1 is SGHRS and CDR2 YFSETQ. V was trimmed by 4 bases and J by 4 bases, leaving 9 bases between them. The CDR3 spans 13 residues. The chain's CDR3 is CASSQAANQPQHF. As DNA, the CDR3 is TGCGCCAGCAGCCAGGCGGCTAATCAGCCCCAGCATTTT.

This clonotype showed up just a few times. The rearrangement links TRBV6-5 to TRBJ1-2; 7 nucleotides align to TRBD1. V lost 7 bases to trimming and J lost 8 bases; unmatched junction nucleotides: 4. The CDR3 contains 11 residues. Germline V gives CDR1 MNHEY, CDR2 SVGAGI. The CDR3 DNA reads TGTGCCAGCACGACAGGGAGAGGCTACACCTTC. It is translated as CASTTGRGYTF.

The table lists this clonotype with a few counts. This chain joins TRBV4-2 and TRBJ2-5, with 7 bases that match TRBD2. The junction had 7 bases not matched to a gene; V was cut back by 4 bases and J by 2 bases. Looked up from germline, CDR1 is LGHNA and CDR2 is YNFKEQ. The CDR3 sequence is 15 residues long. The CDR3 spells CASSRRRDYQETQYF. The CDR3 DNA is TGTGCCAGCAGCCGCCGCCGGGACTATCAAGAGACCCAGTACTTC.

This clonotype was detected only a few times. The genes are TRBV7-9 and TRBJ1-5; D gene uncertain. V lost 3 bases and J 0 bases, leaving 3 bases between the germline ends. This CDR3 has 13 amino acids. Germline V gene sequence: CDR1 SEHNR, CDR2 FQNEAQ (reference sequence). The CDR3: CASSFNSNQPQHF. CDR3 in DNA: TGTGCCAGCAGCTTCAATAGCAATCAGCCCCAGCATTTT.

The chain joins TRBV9 to TRBJ1-2, with D unclear. This CDR3 spans 14 amino acids. CDR1 and CDR2 from the germline V gene are SGDLS and YYNGEE. The V end was cut by 0 bases, the J end by 2 bases, with 8 bases between. The CDR3 sequence: CASSVEGGNYGYTF. CDR3 nucleotides: TGTGCCAGCAGCGTAGAGGGAGGGAACTATGGCTACACCTTC.

This clonotype came up once. The rearrangement uses TRBV7-9 and TRBJ2-7; D gene ambiguous. The CDR3 is 13 amino acids. Trimming took 4 bases from V and 3 from J, leaving 10 bases between them. Germline loops: CDR1 SEHNR, CDR2 FQNEAQ (reference sequence). The CDR3 here is CASSSARNYEQYF. Written as DNA, the CDR3 is TGTGCCAGCAGCTCCGCCCGCAACTACGAGCAGTACTTC. Full variable domain (outside the CDR3, taken from reference TRBV7-9 and TRBJ2-7): DTGVSQNPRHKITKRGQNVTFRCDPISEHNRLYWYRQTLGQGPEFLTYFQNEAQLEKSRLLSDRFSAERPKGSFSTLEIQRTEQGDSAMYLCASSSARNYEQYFGPGTRLTVT.

This clonotype was seen only a few times. V and J are TRBV7-4 and TRBJ1-2, with 12 bases that match TRBD1. With 5 bases clipped from V and 7 bases from J, the junction kept 8 bases outside the gene matches. Germline assignment: CDR1 SGHVT and CDR2 SQSDAQ. The CDR3 is made up of 15 amino acids. CDR3 region: CASSPGTGGACGYTF. The CDR3 DNA sequence: TGTGCCAGCAGCCCCGGGACAGGGGGCGCCTGTGGCTACACCTTC.

There are a few counts of this clonotype. The chain combines TRBV27 with TRBJ2-2; the match to TRBD1 covers 8 bases. The CDR3 contains 15 residues. Germline values: CDR1 MNHEY, CDR2 SMNVEV (reference sequence). With V trimmed by 5 bases and J by 4 bases, 6 bases remained unmatched. The CDR3 DNA follows: TGTGCCAGCAGTCCATCGACAGGGGCCACCGGGGAGCTGTTTTTT. Protein: CASSPSTGATGELFF.